The 9 T cell receptor beta chains in this list originate from one sample, sequenced in a study of blood T cells in healthy people across ages. Then a second PCR, running about 6 to 12 cycles, was carried out with a sample-barcoded 5' primer and a J-beta primer mix. One entry per CDR3 protein, called by TCRdb with MiXCR from the 5' RACE reads. The sample records some 760,000 distinct CDR3 sequences, around 25% being singletons. These same records also appear under a second study, on T cells of mothers and their children.

Sequenced sample: blood. The source is a boy between 10 and 17 years old in good health.

The chain carries TRBV13 and TRBJ1-2, with TRBD1 identical over 9 bases. The J segment lost 7 bases and the V segment lost 1 base, leaving 1 base of the junction unmatched. The CDR3 consists of 13 residues. Germline CDR1 and CDR2: PRHDT and FYEKMQ (reference sequence). CDR3 in DNA: TGTGCCAGCAGCTTAGACAGGGGGCCTGGCTACACCTTC. Translating it yields CASSLDRGPGYTF.

The chain is built from TRBV19 and TRBJ1-5; a possible D gene is TRBD1 (5 bases). Per germline, CDR1 LNHDA and CDR2 SQIVND (reference sequence). CDR3 length: 13 amino acids. V was pared by 7 bases and J by 4 bases, with 11 bases between. The CDR3 DNA follows: TGTGCCAGTATTGGGGAGGGGAATCAGCCCCAGCATTTT. Translated, it gives CASIGEGNQPQHF.

This clonotype was counted between two and nine times. The chain has TRBV11-2 and TRBJ2-5, with no clear D. The J call may be wrong; the DNA end is better matched by TRBJ2-1. The CDR3 has 13 residues. From germline, CDR1 is SGHAT and CDR2 FQNNGV. The CDR3 loop is CASRDVWDNEQFF. The CDR3 DNA reads TGTGCCAGCAGGGATGTGTGGGACAATGAGCAGTTCTTC.

V and J are TRBV6-1 and TRBJ2-5; D gene uncertain. The J call may be mistaken, given a closer DNA end match to TRBJ2-1. This CDR3 has 13 residues. Germline CDR1 and CDR2: MNHNS and SASEGT. Here the CDR3 reads CASSVEFRNEQFF. The DNA of the CDR3 is TGTGCCAGCAGCGTGGAGTTTAGGAATGAGCAGTTCTTC.

V is TRBV28 and J is TRBJ2-7, with D perhaps matching TRBD2 (5 bases). Germline loops: CDR1 MDHEN, CDR2 SYDVKM. V was clipped by 5 bases and J by 2 bases, with 16 bases between them. CDR3 length: 15 amino acids. The CDR3 spells CASSLDWVIPYEQYF. CDR3 nucleotides: TGTGCCAGCAGTCTGGACTGGGTAATCCCCTACGAGCAGTACTTC.

This chain joins TRBV5-5 and TRBJ2-5; D gene ambiguous. TRBJ2-7 matches the DNA end more closely, so the J call is doubtful. The CDR3 runs 14 residues. Per germline, CDR1 SGHKS and CDR2 YYEKEE (reference sequence). The DNA of the CDR3 is TGTGCCAGCAGCTTGTTTGAGAGTATCTACGAGCAGTACTTC. This codes for CASSLFESIYEQYF.

A note on this clonotype: The final CDR3 position lacks the conserved phenylalanine or tryptophan, pointing to a likely read error. The V gene is TRBV12-3 or TRBV12-4, the J gene TRBJ2-7, with a tentative D call TRBD2 (5 bases). Trimming stripped 4 bases from V and 0 bases from J, with 16 bases between. The CDR3 runs 16 residues. The CDR3 sequence: CASSSFGGYGSYEQYS. Written as DNA, the CDR3 is TGTGCCAGCAGTTCCTTTGGCGGGTACGGCTCCTACGAGCAGTACTCC.

The chain combines TRBV5-1 with TRBJ2-5; TRBD1 might be the D (7 bases). The DNA end is more similar to TRBJ2-7, so the J call may be wrong. This CDR3 spans 14 amino acids. Per germline, CDR1 SGHRS and CDR2 YFSETQ. The CDR3 region has the DNA TGCGCCAGCAGCCTGGCAGGGGGGATCTACGAGCAGTACTTC. It codes for CASSLAGGIYEQYF.

The V gene is TRBV9, the J gene TRBJ2-3; D possibly corresponds to TRBD1 (6 bases). The V end lost 4 bases, the J end lost 0 bases, and 18 bases lay between the germline ends. Looked up from germline, CDR1 is SGDLS and CDR2 is YYNGEE. The CDR3 has 17 amino acids. The CDR3 nucleotides are TGTGCCAGCAGCCCGAGCTGGACAGCCACTAGCACAGATACGCAGTATTTT. It yields the protein CASSPSWTATSTDTQYF. The complete variable domain, with remaining parts taken from reference TRBV9 and TRBJ2-3, reads DSGVTQTPKHLITATGQRVTLRCSPRSGDLSVYWYQQSLDQGLQFLIQYYNGEERAKGNILERFSAQQFPDLHSELNLSSLELGDSALYFCASSPSWTATSTDTQYFGPGTRLTVL.